This T cell receptor (beta chain) was recovered during a study of T-cell reconstitution after alpha-beta-depleted transplantation in children. Preparing the TCRbeta library involved the use of unique molecular identifiers. TCRdb re-analysed the PCR reads in MiXCR, keeping a single row per CDR3 protein. Of about 200,000 distinct CDR3 sequences in the sample, roughly 18% were seen once. Germline lookup yields CDR1 ENHRY and CDR2 SYGVKD. The CDR3 loop spans 14 amino acids. V gave up 6 bases and J gave up 7 bases; unmatched junction bases: 4. This chain links TRBV10-3 with TRBJ2-1; 12 nucleotides agree with TRBD2. The sequencing used PBMCs, mostly from graft donor cells, collected 360 days after TCRalphabeta/CD19-depleted stem cell transplant. This receptor was taken from a male patient aged 2-15 years who had a stem cell transplant for acute lymphoblastic leukemia, so the T cells may come from the graft donor. CDR3 DNA: TGTGCCATCAGGCGACTAGCGGGAGTAAATGAGCAGTTCTTC. Amino acids: CAIRRLAGVNEQFF.